In this sample, the clone carrying this T cell receptor beta chain turned up a few times. Its specificity is not known. Germline V gives CDR1 SGHRS, CDR2 YFSETQ. V lost 1 base and J 0 bases, leaving 11 bases between the germline ends. The CDR3 is made up of 17 amino acids. This entry belongs to a study of T cell repertoires in cytomegalovirus infection. On the study more broadly: Shared public TCR beta signatures pointed to both CMV infection and a matching HLA type.

TCRdb re-called the reads through MiXCR, storing one row per CDR3 protein. The sample contains about 740,000 distinct CDR3 sequences, 35% to 45% of which appear only once. Whole-study findings and limits: The study identified carriers of CMV plus the relevant HLA from cumulative public TCR beta family frequency. The ex vivo response was dominated by HLA-C-restricted CMV-specific TCR beta clonotypes.

The clonotype comes from a human donor in good health (CMV status not recorded). Some clones in this sample may be carry-over from other donors' samples. V is TRBV5-1 and J is TRBJ1-6; D not certain. Source material: PBMCs. Here the CDR3 DNA reads TGCGCCAGCAGCTTGAGGCCAGGAGCCTCCTATAATTCACCCCTCCACTTT. Protein: CASSLRPGASYNSPLHF. The whole variable domain, filled in from reference TRBV5-1 and TRBJ1-6, reads KAGVTQTPRYLIKTRGQQVTLSCSPISGHRSVSWYQQTPGQGLQFLFEYFSETQRNKGNFPGRFSGRQFSNSRSEMNVSTLELGDSALYLCASSLRPGASYNSPLHFGNGTRLTVT.